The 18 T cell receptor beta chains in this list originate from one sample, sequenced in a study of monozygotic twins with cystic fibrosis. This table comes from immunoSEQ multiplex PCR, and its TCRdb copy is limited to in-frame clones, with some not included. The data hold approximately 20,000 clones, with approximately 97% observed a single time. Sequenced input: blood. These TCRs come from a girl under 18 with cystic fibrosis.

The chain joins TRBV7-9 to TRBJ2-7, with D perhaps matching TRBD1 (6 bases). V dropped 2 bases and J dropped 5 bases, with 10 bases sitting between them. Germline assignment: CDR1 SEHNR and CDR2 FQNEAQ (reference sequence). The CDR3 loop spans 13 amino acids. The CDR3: CASSLYQGHEQYV. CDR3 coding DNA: TGTGCCAGCAGCTTATACCAGGGGCACGAGCAGTACGTC.

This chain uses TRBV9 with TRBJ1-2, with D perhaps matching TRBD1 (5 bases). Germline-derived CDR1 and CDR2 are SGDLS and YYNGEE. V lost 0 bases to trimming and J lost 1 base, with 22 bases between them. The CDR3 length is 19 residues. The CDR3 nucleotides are TGTGCCAGCAGCGTAGGGGTTTTGAGGCAGGGAAGTCGTAACTATGGCTACACCTTC. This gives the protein CASSVGVLRQGSRNYGYTF.

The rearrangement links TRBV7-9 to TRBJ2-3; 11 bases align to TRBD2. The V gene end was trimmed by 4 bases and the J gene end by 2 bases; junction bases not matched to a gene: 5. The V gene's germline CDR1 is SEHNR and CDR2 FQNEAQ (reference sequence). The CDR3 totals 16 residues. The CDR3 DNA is TGTGCCAGCAGCTCCCGACTAGCGGGAAACACAGATACGCAGTATTTT. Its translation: CASSSRLAGNTDTQYF.

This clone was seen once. The CDR3 region has the DNA TGTGCCAGCAGCCCTCCCCTGGTGAGAAGCTCTTGGAGATCCTACAATGAGCAGTTCTTC. It specifies CASSPPLVRSSWRSYNEQFF. The chain uses TRBV9 and TRBJ2-1; D unclear. Germline V gene lookup returns CDR1 SGDLS and CDR2 YYNGEE. Trimming pared 4 bases from V and 1 base from J, leaving 27 bases between. The CDR3 is 20 amino acids.

CDR3 protein: CSVSFGSSNQPQHF. CDR3 DNA: TGCAGCGTTTCCTTTGGGTCCAGCAATCAGCCCCAGCATTTT. The V and J genes are TRBV29-1 and TRBJ1-5; D gene ambiguous. Per the germline V gene, CDR1 is SQVTM and CDR2 is ANQGSEA. The CDR3 is made up of 14 amino acids. Trimming removed 5 bases at V and 1 base at J, with 12 bases between.

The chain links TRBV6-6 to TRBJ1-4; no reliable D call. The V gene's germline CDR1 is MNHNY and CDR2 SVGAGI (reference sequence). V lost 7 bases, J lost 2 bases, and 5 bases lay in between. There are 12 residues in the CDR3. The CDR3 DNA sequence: TGTGCCAGCATGGGGACTAATGAAAAACTGTTTTTT. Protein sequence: CASMGTNEKLFF.

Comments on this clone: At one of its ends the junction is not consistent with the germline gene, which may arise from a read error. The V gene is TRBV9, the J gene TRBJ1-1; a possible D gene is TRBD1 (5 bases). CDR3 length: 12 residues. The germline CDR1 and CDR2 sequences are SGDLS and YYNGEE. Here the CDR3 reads CASSPIKGSGGF. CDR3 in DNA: TGTGCCAGCAGCCCGATAAAGGGCTCCGGGGGCTTT. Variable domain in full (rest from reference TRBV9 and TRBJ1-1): DSGVTQTPKHLITATGQRVTLRCSPRSGDLSVYWYQQSLDQGLQFLIQYYNGEERAKGNILERFSAQQFPDLHSELNLSSLELGDSALYFCASSPIKGSGGFGQGTRLTVV.

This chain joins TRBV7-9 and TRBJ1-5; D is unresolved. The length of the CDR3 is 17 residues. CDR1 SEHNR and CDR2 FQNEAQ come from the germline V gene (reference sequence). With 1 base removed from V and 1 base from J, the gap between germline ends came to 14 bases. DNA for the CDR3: TGTGCCAGCAGCTTAGGAGCACGTGGTTCGAGCAATCAGCCCCAGCATTTT. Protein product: CASSLGARGSSNQPQHF.

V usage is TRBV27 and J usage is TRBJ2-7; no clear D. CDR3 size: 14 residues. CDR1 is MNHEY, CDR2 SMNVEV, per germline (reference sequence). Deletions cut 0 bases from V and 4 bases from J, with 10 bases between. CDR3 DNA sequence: TGTGCCAGCAGTTTATCGAAAGGGTTGTACGAGCAGTACTTC. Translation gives CASSLSKGLYEQYF.

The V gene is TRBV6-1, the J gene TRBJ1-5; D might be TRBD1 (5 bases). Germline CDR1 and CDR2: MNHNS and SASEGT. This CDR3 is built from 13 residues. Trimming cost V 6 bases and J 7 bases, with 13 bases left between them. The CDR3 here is CASRAGTNQPQHF. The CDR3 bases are TGTGCCAGCAGAGCCGGGACGAACCAGCCCCAGCATTTT.

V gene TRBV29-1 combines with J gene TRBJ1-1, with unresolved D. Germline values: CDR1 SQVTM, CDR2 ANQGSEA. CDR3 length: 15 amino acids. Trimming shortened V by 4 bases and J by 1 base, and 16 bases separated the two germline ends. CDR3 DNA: TGCAGCGTTGCCCCCCTTCTAACGGGGAACACTGAAGCTTTCTTT. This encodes CSVAPLLTGNTEAFF.

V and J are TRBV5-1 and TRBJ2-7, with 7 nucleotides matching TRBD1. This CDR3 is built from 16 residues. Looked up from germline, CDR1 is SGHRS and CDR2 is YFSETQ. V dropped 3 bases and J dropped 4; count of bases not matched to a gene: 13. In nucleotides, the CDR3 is TGCGCCAGCAGCTCGGATGATGGGACAGCCGAATACGAGCAGTACTTC. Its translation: CASSSDDGTAEYEQYF.

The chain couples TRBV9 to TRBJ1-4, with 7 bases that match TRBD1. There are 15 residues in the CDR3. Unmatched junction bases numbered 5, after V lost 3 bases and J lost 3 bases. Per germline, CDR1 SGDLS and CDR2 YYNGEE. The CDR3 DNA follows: TGTGCCAGCAGCGGGGCCGGGACAGCTAATGAAAAACTGTTTTTT. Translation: CASSGAGTANEKLFF.

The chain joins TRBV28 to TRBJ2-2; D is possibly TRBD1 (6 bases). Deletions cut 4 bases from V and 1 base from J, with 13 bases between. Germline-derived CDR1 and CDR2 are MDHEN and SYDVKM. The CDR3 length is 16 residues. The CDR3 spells CASSSPGHMNTGELFF. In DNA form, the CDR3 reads TGTGCCAGCAGTTCCCCGGGACACATGAACACCGGGGAGCTGTTTTTT.

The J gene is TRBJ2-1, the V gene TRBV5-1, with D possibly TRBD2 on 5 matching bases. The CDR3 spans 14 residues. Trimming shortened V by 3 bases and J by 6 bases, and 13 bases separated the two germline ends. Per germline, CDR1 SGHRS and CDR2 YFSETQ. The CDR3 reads CASSSGFLANEQFF. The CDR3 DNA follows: TGCGCCAGCAGCTCCGGTTTCCTAGCCAATGAGCAGTTCTTC.

CDR3 amino acids: CASSYLGTDTQYF. CDR3 sequence (DNA): TGTGCCAGCAGTTACCTAGGCACAGATACGCAGTATTTT. The chain joins TRBV6-5 to TRBJ2-3; D remains ambiguous. The germline V and J ends were trimmed by 2 bases and 1 base, with 4 bases remaining between them. Germline CDR1 MNHEY, CDR2 SVGAGI. The CDR3 is made up of 13 amino acids.

CDR3 bases: TGCAGCGTTGCGATGCTAAACTATGGCTACACCTTC. Amino acid sequence: CSVAMLNYGYTF. The V gene is TRBV29-1, the J gene TRBJ1-2; D not certain. The CDR3 is 12 residues long. V lost 4 bases and J lost 2, with 8 bases in between. Germline V gene sequence: CDR1 SQVTM, CDR2 ANQGSEA.

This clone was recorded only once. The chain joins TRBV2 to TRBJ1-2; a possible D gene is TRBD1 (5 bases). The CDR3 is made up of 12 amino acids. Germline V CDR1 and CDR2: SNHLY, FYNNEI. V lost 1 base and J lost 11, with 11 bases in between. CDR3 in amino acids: CASSEEGRGYTF. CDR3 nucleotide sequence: TGTGCCAGCAGTGAAGAGGGACGTGGGTACACCTTC.